This is a list of T cell receptor beta chains from one sample in a study of CD8+ T cells in alopecia areata. Data came from immunoSEQ multiplex PCR; TCRdb stores just in-frame clones and leaves some out. The profile covers over 120,000 clones, with 50% to 65% appearing a single time and 15% to 20% taken by the ten largest. Sample: CD8+ T cells sorted from blood, taken at week 4, from a patient treated with tofacitinib. These receptors were collected from a human donor with alopecia areata. CDR3s include the opening cysteine and the closing phenylalanine or tryptophan. D genes are given only for firm matches. Size values are once, few and many counts, or a class for expanded clones, and some rows have none.

V	J	size	D	DNA	CDR3
TRBV13	TRBJ2-4	-	TRBD1	TGTGCCAGCAGCTTTATCGGACAGGGCCAGAACATTCAGTACTTC	CASSFIGQGQNIQYF
TRBV29-1	TRBJ2-7	-	-	TGCAGCGTACGGACCCATTCCTACGAGCAGTACTTC	CSVRTHSYEQYF
TRBV9	TRBJ2-1	few	-	TGTGCCAGCAGCGTAGAGATAGGGCACCCCGCCTACAATGAGCAGTTCTTC	CASSVEIGHPAYNEQFF
TRBV4-1	TRBJ2-5	-	TRBD1	TGCGCCAGCAGTCCCGGGACAGGGTACCAAGAGACCCAGTACTTC	CASSPGTGYQETQYF
TRBV6-4	TRBJ2-1	few	TRBD1	TGTGCCAGCAGTGCATACAGGGGATATGAGCAGTTCTTC	CASSAYRGYEQFF
TRBV13	TRBJ1-2	-	-	TGTGCCAGCAGCTCCCCCTCCCTGGACGAGGTTGGCTACACCTTC	CASSSPSLDEVGYTF
TRBV2	TRBJ2-7	-	-	TGTGCCAGCAGTGAAGGGCCGCCGGTCACCATCTCCTACGAGCAGTACTTC	CASSEGPPVTISYEQYF
TRBV15	TRBJ1-6	once	TRBD1	TGTGCCACCAGCTCCAGCTGGGGGACAGGTAGTTCACCCCTCCACTTT	CATSSSWGTGSSPLHF
TRBV11-2	TRBJ2-7	-	-	TGTGCCAGCAGCCCCCACGGAGGCCTCCTAGACGAGCAGTACTTC	CASSPHGGLLDEQYF
TRBV13	TRBJ2-5	-	TRBD1	TGTGCCAGCAGCTTAGTCGGGACAGGGGGGGCGGAGACCCAGTACTTC	CASSLVGTGGAETQYF
TRBV15	TRBJ2-7	-	TRBD2	TGTGCCACCAGCTCGCCAGGAGGGAGCGGGGGGGGTTCCTACGAGCAGTACTTC	CATSSPGGSGGGSYEQYF
TRBV15	TRBJ1-5	-	-	TGTGCCACCAGCAGAGGATCAGGGAAAATTAGCAATCAGCCCCAGCATTTT	CATSRGSGKISNQPQHF
TRBV5-4	TRBJ2-4	-	-	TGTGCCAGCAGACCAAAGGAGGACAAAAACATTCAGTACTTC	CASRPKEDKNIQYF
TRBV29-1	TRBJ2-1	-	TRBD2	TGCAGCGTTATACTGCTCGGGGGGATCTACGCTGAGCAGTTCTTC	CSVILLGGIYAEQFF
TRBV7-9	TRBJ2-2	-	-	TGTGCCAGCAGCTTAGTTACGGACATCACCGGGGAGCTGTTTTTT	CASSLVTDITGELFF
TRBV5-1	TRBJ1-5	few	-	TGCGCCAGCAGCTTGGGTGGACTCTGGCCCCAGCATTTT	CASSLGGLWPQHF
TRBV15	TRBJ1-2	-	-	TGTGCCACCAGCAGAGGGGTGTTGGCGCGAGGGTTCTTC	CATSRGVLARGFF